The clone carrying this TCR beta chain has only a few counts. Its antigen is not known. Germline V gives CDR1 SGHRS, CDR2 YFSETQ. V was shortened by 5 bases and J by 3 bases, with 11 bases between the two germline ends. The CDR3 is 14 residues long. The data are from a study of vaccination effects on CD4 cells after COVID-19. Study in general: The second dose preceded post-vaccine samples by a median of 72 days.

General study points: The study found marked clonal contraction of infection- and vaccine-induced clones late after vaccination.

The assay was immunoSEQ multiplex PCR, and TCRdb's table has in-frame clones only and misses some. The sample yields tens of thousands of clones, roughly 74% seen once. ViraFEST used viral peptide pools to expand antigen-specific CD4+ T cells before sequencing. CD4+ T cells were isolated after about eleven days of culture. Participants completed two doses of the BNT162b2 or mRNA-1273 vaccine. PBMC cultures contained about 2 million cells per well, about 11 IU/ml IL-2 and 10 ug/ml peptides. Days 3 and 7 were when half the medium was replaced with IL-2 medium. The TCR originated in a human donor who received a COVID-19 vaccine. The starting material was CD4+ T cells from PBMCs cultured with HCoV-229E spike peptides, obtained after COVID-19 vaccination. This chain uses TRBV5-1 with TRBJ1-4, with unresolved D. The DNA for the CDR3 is TGCGCCAGCAGAGTACAGAGCTCTAATGAAAAACTGTTTTTT. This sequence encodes CASRVQSSNEKLFF.